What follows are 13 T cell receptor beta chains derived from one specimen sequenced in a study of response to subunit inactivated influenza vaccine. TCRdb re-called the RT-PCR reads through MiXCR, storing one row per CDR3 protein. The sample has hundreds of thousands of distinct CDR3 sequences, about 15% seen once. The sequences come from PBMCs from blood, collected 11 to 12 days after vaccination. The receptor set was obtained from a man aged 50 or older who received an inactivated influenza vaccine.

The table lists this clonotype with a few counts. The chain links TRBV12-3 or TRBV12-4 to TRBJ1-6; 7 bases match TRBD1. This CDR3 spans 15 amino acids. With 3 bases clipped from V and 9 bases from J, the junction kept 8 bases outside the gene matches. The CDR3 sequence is CASSFGLGGGSPLHF. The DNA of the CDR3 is TGTGCCAGCAGTTTTGGGCTAGGGGGCGGTTCACCCCTCCACTTT.

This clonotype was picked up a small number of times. This CDR3 reads CASSSDRNNYGYTF. CDR3 bases: TGTGCCAGCAGCTCGGACAGGAATAACTATGGCTACACCTTC. V and J are TRBV5-5 and TRBJ1-2; 7 bases fit TRBD1. CDR1 and CDR2 from the germline V gene are SGHKS and YYEKEE (reference sequence). The V and J ends lost 3 bases and 1 base, in that order; junction bases with no gene match: 3. The CDR3 spans 14 residues. The whole variable domain, filled in from reference TRBV5-5 and TRBJ1-2, reads DAGVTQSPTHLIKTRGQQVTLRCSPISGHKSVSWYQQVLGQGPQFIFQYYEKEERGRGNFPDRFSARQFPNYSSELNVNALLLGDSALYLCASSSDRNNYGYTFGSGTRLTVV.

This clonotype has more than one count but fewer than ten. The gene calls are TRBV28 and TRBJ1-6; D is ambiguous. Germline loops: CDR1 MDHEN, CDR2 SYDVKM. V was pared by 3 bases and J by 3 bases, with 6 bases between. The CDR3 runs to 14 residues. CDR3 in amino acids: CASSLGLYNSPLHF. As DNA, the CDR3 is TGTGCCAGCAGTTTGGGTCTCTATAATTCACCCCTCCACTTT. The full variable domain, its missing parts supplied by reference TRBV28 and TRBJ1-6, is DVKVTQSSRYLVKRTGEKVFLECVQDMDHENMFWYRQDPGLGLRLIYFSYDVKMKEKGDIPEGYSVSREKKERFSLILESASTNQTSMYLCASSLGLYNSPLHFGNGTRLTVT.

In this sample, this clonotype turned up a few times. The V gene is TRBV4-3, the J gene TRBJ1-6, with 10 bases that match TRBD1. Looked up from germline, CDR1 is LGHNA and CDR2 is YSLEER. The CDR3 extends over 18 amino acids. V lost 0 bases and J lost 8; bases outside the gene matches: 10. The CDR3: CASSQDSGGTGAYSPLHF. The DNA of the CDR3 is TGCGCCAGCAGCCAAGATTCGGGAGGGACAGGGGCTTATTCACCCCTCCACTTT.

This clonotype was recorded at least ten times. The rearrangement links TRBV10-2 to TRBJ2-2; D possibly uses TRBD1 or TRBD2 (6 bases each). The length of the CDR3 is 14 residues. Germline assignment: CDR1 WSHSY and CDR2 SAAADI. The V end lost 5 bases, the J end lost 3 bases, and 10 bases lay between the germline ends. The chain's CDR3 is CASSTGADTGELFF. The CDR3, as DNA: TGCGCCAGCAGTACGGGGGCGGACACCGGGGAGCTGTTTTTT.

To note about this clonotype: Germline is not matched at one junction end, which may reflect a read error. CDR3 sequence: CSAIARDPKYGYTF. The CDR3 nucleotides are TGCAGTGCTATCGCGCGAGACCCTAAATATGGCTACACCTTC. This rearrangement joins TRBV20-1 to TRBJ1-2; no firm D call. Per germline, CDR1 DFQATT and CDR2 SNEGSKA (reference sequence). The CDR3 is made up of 14 amino acids.

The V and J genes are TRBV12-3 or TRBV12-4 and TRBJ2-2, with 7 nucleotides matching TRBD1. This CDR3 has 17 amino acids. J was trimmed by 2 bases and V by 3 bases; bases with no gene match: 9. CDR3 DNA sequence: TGTGCCAGCAGTTTTACTAGACAGGGTCGTAACACCGGGGAGCTGTTTTTT. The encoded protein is CASSFTRQGRNTGELFF.

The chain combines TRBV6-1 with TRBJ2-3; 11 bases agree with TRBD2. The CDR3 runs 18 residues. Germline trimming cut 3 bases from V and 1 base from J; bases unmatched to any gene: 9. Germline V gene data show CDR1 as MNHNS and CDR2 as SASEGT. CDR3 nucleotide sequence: TGTGCCAGCAGTGAGATACTAGCGGGGGCGACTGGCACAGATACGCAGTATTTT. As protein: CASSEILAGATGTDTQYF.

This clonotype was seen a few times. The DNA of the CDR3 is TGTGCCAGCAGTATACTAGCGGGAGGCTATGAGCAGTTCTTC. It is translated as CASSILAGGYEQFF. The rearrangement links TRBV6-5 to TRBJ2-1; 12 bases align to TRBD2. The CDR3 consists of 14 residues. Trimming took 5 bases from V and 8 from J; bases not matched to a gene: 4. Per the germline V gene, CDR1 is MNHEY and CDR2 is SVGAGI.

CDR3 protein: CASRQGARNTGELFF. The CDR3 DNA follows: TGTGCCAGCCGACAGGGGGCCCGGAACACCGGGGAGCTGTTTTTT. The rearrangement joins TRBV2 to TRBJ2-2; 10 nucleotides line up with TRBD1. V lost 8 bases, J lost 1 base, and 4 bases stayed unmatched. This CDR3 spans 15 amino acids. Germline lookup yields CDR1 SNHLY and CDR2 FYNNEI.

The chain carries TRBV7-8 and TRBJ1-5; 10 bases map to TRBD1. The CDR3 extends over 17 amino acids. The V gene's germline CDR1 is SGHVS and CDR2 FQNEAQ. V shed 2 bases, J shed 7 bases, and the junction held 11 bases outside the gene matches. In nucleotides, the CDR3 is TGTGCCAGCAGCTTACTCCCGGGACAGGGGATAACCCAGCCCCAGCATTTT. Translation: CASSLLPGQGITQPQHF.

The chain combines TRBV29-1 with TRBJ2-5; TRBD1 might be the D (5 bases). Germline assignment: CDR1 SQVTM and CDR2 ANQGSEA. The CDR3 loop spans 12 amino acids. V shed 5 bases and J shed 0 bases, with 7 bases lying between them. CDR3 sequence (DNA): TGCAGCGTTAGACAGAACCAAGAGACCCAGTACTTC. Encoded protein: CSVRQNQETQYF.

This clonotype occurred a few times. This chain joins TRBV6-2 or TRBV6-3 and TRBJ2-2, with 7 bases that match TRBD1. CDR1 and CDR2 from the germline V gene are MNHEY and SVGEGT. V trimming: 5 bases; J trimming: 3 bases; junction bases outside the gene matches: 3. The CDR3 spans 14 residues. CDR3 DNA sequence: TGTGCCAGCAGTCAACAGGGGTACACCGGGGAGCTGTTTTTT. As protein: CASSQQGYTGELFF.